The entry below describes one T cell receptor (beta chain). Its antigen is undetermined. These data originate in a study of CD8+CD57+ T cells in acquired aplastic anemia. Study context: Mean yield of DNA from sorted CD4+ and CD8+ cells was about 3.2 ug. Findings and caveats of the study: Patients and controls were not found to differ significantly in CD8+ Simpson's diversity.

It was genomic DNA that served as the template for profiling TCR beta VDJ and CDR3. TCRdb redid the calling of the reads with MiXCR, one entry per CDR3 protein. Found here are approximately 250,000 distinct CDR3 sequences, roughly 82% of them singletons; the top ten hold 35% to 50%. Whoever was chosen for sequencing had shown CD8+CD57+ cell expansion by flow cytometry. Germline values: CDR1 SEHNR, CDR2 FQNEAQ (reference sequence). The CDR3 is 15 residues long. V dropped 9 bases and J dropped 11 bases, with 28 bases sitting between them. V gene TRBV7-9 combines with J gene TRBJ1-1, with D possibly matching TRBD1 (5 bases). Sequencing used sorted CD4+, CD8+, or CD8+CD57+ T cells (not recorded which) from PBMCs. This TCR came from a human donor with aplastic anemia. The CDR3 DNA reads TGTGCCAGACAGGTAGCTCTGGAGACCCAGAACGTCGCTTTCTTT. Amino acid sequence: CARQVALETQNVAFF.